The 9 T cell receptor beta chains below come from one sample, sequenced in a study of blood T cell repertoires in COVID-19. Assay: immunoSEQ multiplex PCR; the TCRdb copy retains only in-frame clones and omits some. Of 30,000 to 40,000 clones listed, roughly 82% were seen once; the top ten hold about 42%. Sequencing used peripheral blood. These receptors came from a man at least 80 years old with active or convalescent COVID-19.

This clone was counted a few times. V usage is TRBV5-1 and J usage is TRBJ2-7; TRBD2 agrees at 8 bases. CDR1 is SGHRS and CDR2 is YFSETQ in the germline V gene. The length of the CDR3 is 16 residues. The V and J ends lost 2 bases and 2 bases, in that order; junction bases with no gene match: 9. For the CDR3, the DNA is TGCGCCAGCAGCTTTAGTTCGGGAGGGTTTACCTACGAGCAGTACTTC. Amino acids: CASSFSSGGFTYEQYF.

The chain links TRBV24-1 to TRBJ2-3; 7 bases align to TRBD1. There are 16 residues in the CDR3. V shed 4 bases and J 2 bases; nucleotides not matched to a gene: 8. Germline V gene sequence: CDR1 KGHDR, CDR2 SFDVKD. The CDR3 sequence: CATSDPGQAITDTQYF. The CDR3 DNA reads as TGTGCCACCAGTGACCCAGGACAGGCGATCACAGATACGCAGTATTTT.

The chain employs TRBV14 and TRBJ2-1, with 9 bases fitting TRBD2. Germline CDR1 reads SGHDN; CDR2 reads FVKESK. The CDR3 has 15 residues. The ends lost 4 bases at V and 3 bases at J; junction bases unmatched: 4. CDR3 DNA sequence: TGTGCCAGCAGCCGGGGACTAGCAGTCTACAATGAGCAGTTCTTC. This codes for CASSRGLAVYNEQFF.

This clone was counted a single time. J is TRBJ2-7 and V is TRBV6-5; TRBD2 might be the D (5 bases). V lost 6 bases to trimming and J lost 7 bases, with 16 bases between them. The CDR3 is 13 residues long. Germline lookup yields CDR1 MNHEY and CDR2 SVGAGI. For the CDR3, the DNA is TGTGCCAGCAGAAGAGGGTCTACGGGGGAGCAGTACTTC. This codes for CASRRGSTGEQYF.

This chain links TRBV7-9 with TRBJ2-5; D gene ambiguous. Germline assignment: CDR1 SEHNR and CDR2 FQNEAQ (reference sequence). This CDR3 is 13 amino acids long. Trimming took 3 bases from V and 2 from J, leaving 7 bases between them. The CDR3: CASSLTRQETQYF. The CDR3 bases are TGTGCCAGCAGCTTGACACGGCAAGAGACCCAGTACTTC.

This chain connects TRBV2 to TRBJ2-3, with 8 bases that match TRBD2. Germline-derived CDR1 and CDR2 are SNHLY and FYNNEI. Trimming cost V 4 bases and J 2 bases; bases outside gene matches: 5. CDR3 length equals 15 residues. CDR3 nucleotide sequence: TGTGCCAGCAGTGGAACTAGCGGTTACACAGATACGCAGTATTTT. Protein sequence: CASSGTSGYTDTQYF.

CDR3 nucleotide sequence: TGTGCCAGCAGTGAAGCGAGGTACGAGCAGTACTTC. Protein: CASSEARYEQYF. V gene TRBV2 combines with J gene TRBJ2-7, with D uncertain. This CDR3 spans 12 amino acids. CDR1 and CDR2 (germline): SNHLY, FYNNEI. Trimming took off 0 bases at V and 4 bases at J, with 4 bases between the two ends.

The rearrangement joins TRBV7-9 to TRBJ2-5, with TRBD2 identical over 9 bases. V trimming: 2 bases; J trimming: 0 bases; junction bases outside the gene matches: 10. CDR1 is SEHNR and CDR2 is FQNEAQ in the germline V gene (reference sequence). The CDR3 runs 18 residues. DNA for the CDR3: TGTGCCAGCAGCTTATTGGAGACTAGCGGAAAGTACCAAGAGACCCAGTACTTC. Its translation is CASSLLETSGKYQETQYF.

Concerning this clone itself: At the DNA level, this CDR3 is encoded by other sequences in the same sample as well. This sequence joins TRBV11-3 and TRBJ2-5; 11 nucleotides match TRBD2. Unmatched junction bases numbered 2, after V lost 1 base and J lost 4 bases. CDR1 and CDR2 from the germline V gene are SGHNT and YENEEA. There are 15 residues in the CDR3. CDR3 residues: CASSLGLAGGETQYF. CDR3 nucleotide sequence: TGTGCCAGCAGCTTAGGTCTAGCGGGAGGAGAGACCCAGTACTTC.